This entry concerns a single T cell receptor beta chain. The antigen it recognizes is unknown. Nothing much larger sits one base from this clone, and base qualities are not available. This sample's time point label indicates: baseline before first vaccination. Samples from vaccinated people were obtained from the UK trials COV001 and COV002, which included a single-blind randomized controlled phase 2/3 trial of AZD1222 (ChAdOx1 nCoV-19) in healthy adults. For TCRbeta chain sequencing, PBMC samples were collected from trial participants at day 0 and at day 28 after the second dose. This entry belongs to a study of T cell responses to AZD1222 COVID-19 vaccine (dated by TCRdb to the early 2020s). About the full investigation: Because spike-specific TCR depth and breadth did not differ between the two schedules, AZD1222 recipients who got a second dose at roughly 4 weeks were pooled with those who got a second dose at roughly 12 weeks. A total of 230 or so trial participants underwent TCR sequencing, of whom 207 received two doses of AZD1222 and 26 received two doses of the MenACWY control vaccine. Trial participants were enrolled into age subgroups of 18-55, 56-69 and 70-plus years, which contained about 150, 27 and 61 TCR-sequenced participants, respectively. What the research found in general, with its limitations: Nearly half of unique spike-specific TCRs reportedly recognized epitopes outside regions mutated in the B.1.351 and B.1.1.7 variants. No day 14 peak-response samples were available, so repertoires were characterized only after the peak T cell response. The 56-69-year group was small, and its depth increase did not reach significance, likely because of low power. Conclusions about previously exposed vaccinees are limited, since just six or seven AZD1222 recipients were seropositive for SARS-CoV-2 at baseline. Participants were mostly white British and included more females than males, and it was suggested by the authors that clonal diversity may have been underestimated. After two AZD1222 doses, both the breadth and the depth of spike-specific TCRs were significantly higher than at day 0 and than in MenACWY recipients. Vaccine-associated CD4 TCRs spanned the whole spike protein, with dominant responses in regions 160-218 and 743-854.

From the germline V gene, CDR1 is MNHNS and CDR2 is SASEGT. The trim is 2 bases for V and 3 bases for J, with a gap of 11 bases between the germline ends. From cysteine to phenylalanine, the CDR3 is 15 amino acids long. Solely the CDR3 DNA is kept, with 45 bases framed from the first base. The CDR3 regions of human TCRbeta chains were analyzed by immunosequencing. As for the original processing: TCRs in the repertoires were compared against a reference library of SARS-CoV-2-specific TCRs that had been generated with the MIRA antigen-specificity platform. Breadth was defined as the fraction of unique TCRs that were SARS-CoV-2-associated, and depth was defined as the fraction of total T cells that were SARS-CoV-2-associated. Using the MIRA data, each spike-specific TCR was assigned both to the spike region to which the TCR was reactive and to a CD4 or CD8 class. Log10-transformed breadth and depth values were compared by one-way ANOVA with Sidak's multiple comparisons tests. TCRdb re-hosts the immuneACCESS table, in-frame sequences only. Its copies lack some clones; in the studies checked, an unresolved V gene accounts for under half of them, and the cause for the rest is not known. For V, J and clone size, that table is used; D and trimming come from the DNA. The sample has approximately 170,000 clones on record, more than 85% of them singletons. The ten top clones hold 4% to 5.5% of the sample.

Recombination joined TRBV6-1 with TRBJ2-1; a tentative D match to TRBD1 spans 6 bases. The source of this sequence is an adult in good health. Sequenced here: peripheral blood, sampled on day 0 of AZD1222 vaccination. The CDR3 protein is CASSEFWTDYNEQFF. The nucleotides are TGTGCCAGCAGTGAATTCTGGACAGACTACAATGAGCAGTTCTTC.